This TCR beta chain was sequenced in a study of T cells after somatic rescue of genetic block. The data were produced by immunoSEQ multiplex PCR, yet TCRdb's version contains in-frame clones alone and is incomplete. This sample has about 52,000 clones; 90% to 97% occur once, and the top ten carry approximately 0.075%. Germline V lookup: CDR1 MDHEN, CDR2 SYDVKM. Trimming took 2 bases from V and 2 from J; bases not matched to a gene: 6. The CDR3 has 16 amino acids. Sample: peripheral blood mononuclear cells (PBMCs). The origin of this receptor is a child under two years old. The V and J genes are TRBV28 and TRBJ2-1, with 7 bases that match TRBD2. The CDR3 here is CASSLARSGAYNEQFF. In DNA form, the CDR3 reads TGTGCCAGCAGTTTAGCCCGAAGCGGGGCCTACAATGAGCAGTTCTTC.